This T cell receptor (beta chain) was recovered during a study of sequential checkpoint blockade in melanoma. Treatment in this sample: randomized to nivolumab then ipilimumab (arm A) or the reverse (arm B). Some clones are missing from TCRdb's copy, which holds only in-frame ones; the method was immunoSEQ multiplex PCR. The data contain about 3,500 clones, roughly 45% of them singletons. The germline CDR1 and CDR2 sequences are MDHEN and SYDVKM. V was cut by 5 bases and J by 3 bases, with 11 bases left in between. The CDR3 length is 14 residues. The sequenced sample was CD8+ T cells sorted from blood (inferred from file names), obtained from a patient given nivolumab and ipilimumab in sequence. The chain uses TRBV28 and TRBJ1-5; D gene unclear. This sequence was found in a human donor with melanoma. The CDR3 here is CASSLAYDNQPQHF. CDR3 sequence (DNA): TGTGCCAGCAGTCTGGCTTATGACAATCAGCCCCAGCATTTT.